Included here is one TCR beta chain sequence, with context. The entry originates in a study of control samples from healthy donors and cancer patients. The protocol was immunoSEQ multiplex PCR, while the TCRdb copy is restricted to in-frame clones and leaves out a portion. The sample carries around 100,000 clones, 88% recorded once. CDR3 length: 16 residues. The J segment lost 5 bases and the V segment lost 6 bases, leaving 10 bases of the junction unmatched. Germline lookup yields CDR1 MNHNY and CDR2 SVGAGI (reference sequence). Sequencing was carried out using blood. The chain couples TRBV6-6 to TRBJ2-5, with 12 bases aligning to TRBD2. This TCR was recovered from a woman in her 70s in good health. Here the CDR3 DNA reads TGTGCCAGCAGACCCCTAGCGGGAGGGCCGGGGGAGACCCAGTACTTC. It encodes CASRPLAGGPGETQYF.